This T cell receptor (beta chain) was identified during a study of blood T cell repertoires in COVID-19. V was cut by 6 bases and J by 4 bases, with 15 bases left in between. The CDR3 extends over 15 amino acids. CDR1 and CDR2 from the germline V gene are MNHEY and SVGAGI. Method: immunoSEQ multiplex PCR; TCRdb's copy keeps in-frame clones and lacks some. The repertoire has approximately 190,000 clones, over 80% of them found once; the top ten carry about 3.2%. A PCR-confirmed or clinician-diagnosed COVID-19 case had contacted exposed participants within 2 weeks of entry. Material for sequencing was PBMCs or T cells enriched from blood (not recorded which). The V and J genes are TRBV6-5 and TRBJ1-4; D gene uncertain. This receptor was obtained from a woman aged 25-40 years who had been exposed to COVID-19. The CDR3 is CASSAAEGLNEKLFF. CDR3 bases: TGTGCCAGCAGCGCAGCAGAGGGCCTTAATGAAAAACTGTTTTTT.